Presented here are 8 T cell receptor beta chains from one specimen sequenced in a study of blood T cell repertoires in COVID-19. Generated by immunoSEQ multiplex PCR, the TCRdb table keeps only in-frame clones and is missing some. The top ten clones hold 9.6% of a sample with about 43,000 clones, around 90% of them seen once. The sample was peripheral blood. The receptor set was obtained from an elderly woman with active COVID-19.

The rearrangement joins TRBV18 to TRBJ1-5; D is unclear. From germline, CDR1 is KGHSH and CDR2 LQKENI. The V and J ends lost 0 bases and 1 base respectively, with 7 bases between them. The CDR3 sequence is 15 residues long. In DNA form, the CDR3 reads TGTGCCAGCTCACCACCGGAGGGAAGCAATCAGCCCCAGCATTTT. It codes for CASSPPEGSNQPQHF.

The chain couples TRBV30 to TRBJ2-3; TRBD2 might be the D (6 bases). Per germline, CDR1 GTSNPN and CDR2 SVGIG (reference sequence). This CDR3 comprises 14 residues. Trimming cost V 1 base and J 2 bases, with 10 bases left between them. This CDR3 is CAWSAAGSTDTQYF. In DNA form, the CDR3 reads TGTGCCTGGAGTGCTGCGGGATCCACAGATACGCAGTATTTT.

In nucleotides, the CDR3 is TGCGCCAGCAATCCCTCGGGACTAGCCTACAATGAGCAGTTCTTC. As protein: CASNPSGLAYNEQFF. V and J are TRBV5-1 and TRBJ2-1; 8 bases line up with TRBD2. The germline gives CDR1 SGHRS, CDR2 YFSETQ. The CDR3 length is 15 residues. V was clipped by 6 bases and J by 2 bases; unmatched bases: 7.

The J gene is TRBJ1-5, the V gene TRBV18, with D possibly TRBD1 on 5 matching bases. The CDR3 is made up of 14 amino acids. The germline gives CDR1 KGHSH, CDR2 LQKENI. Trimming removed 6 bases at V and 13 bases at J, with 22 bases between. CDR3 nucleotides: TGTGCCAGCTCTGAACGACGGGGGGGTTTGGCTCAGCATTTT. It codes for CASSERRGGLAQHF. Full variable domain (remainder filled in from reference TRBV18 and TRBJ1-5): NAGVMQNPRHLVRRRGQEARLRCSPMKGHSHVYWYRQLPEEGLKFMVYLQKENIIDESGMPKERFSAEFPKEGPSILRIQQVVRGDSAAYFCASSERRGGLAQHFGDGTRLSIL.

The chain links TRBV15 to TRBJ2-5; no reliable D call. Germline loops: CDR1 LNHNV, CDR2 YYDKDF (reference sequence). The V and J ends lost 1 base and 2 bases respectively, with 8 bases between them. The CDR3 sequence is 14 residues long. The CDR3 is CATSRGSLQETQYF. The CDR3 region has the DNA TGTGCCACCAGCAGAGGTTCCTTACAAGAGACCCAGTACTTC.

The rearrangement joins TRBV10-3 to TRBJ1-4, with TRBD1 identical over 9 bases. The ends lost 6 bases at V and 6 bases at J; junction bases unmatched: 2. This CDR3 region has 13 residues. Germline values: CDR1 ENHRY, CDR2 SYGVKD. CDR3 protein: CAIRDRGDEKLFF. The CDR3, as DNA: TGTGCCATCAGGGACAGGGGAGATGAAAAACTGTTTTTT.

The genes are TRBV19 and TRBJ1-1, with a possible D match to TRBD1 (6 bases). Trimming pared 5 bases from V and 3 bases from J, leaving 16 bases between. Germline loops: CDR1 LNHDA, CDR2 SQIVND (reference sequence). The CDR3 has 15 amino acids. The CDR3 loop is CASSEGVGVDTEAFF. The CDR3 DNA reads as TGTGCCAGTAGTGAGGGGGTAGGGGTAGACACTGAAGCTTTCTTT.

The chain uses TRBV28 and TRBJ1-2; possibly TRBD1 for D (6 bases). V was clipped by 4 bases and J by 4 bases, with 19 bases between them. CDR3 length: 16 amino acids. Germline V lookup: CDR1 MDHEN, CDR2 SYDVKM. In nucleotides, the CDR3 is TGTGCCAGCAGTTGGGGGCAGGGGCGGAACGGCTATGGCTACACCTTC. As protein: CASSWGQGRNGYGYTF.